This T cell receptor beta chain emerged from a study of blood T cell repertoires in COVID-19. Germline-derived CDR1 and CDR2 are LNHDA and SQIVND (reference sequence). V gave up 3 bases and J gave up 5 bases, with 14 bases separating them. The CDR3 has 15 residues. Profiling relied on immunoSEQ multiplex PCR, and the TCRdb table lists in-frame clones only, not all of them. The profile shows 300,000 to 350,000 clones, 88% of them singletons. The chain recombines TRBV19 with TRBJ1-5; D is unresolved. The sequencing sample was made of PBMCs or T cells enriched from blood (not recorded which). The receptor's source is a man in his thirties or forties who had recovered from COVID-19. CDR3 protein: CASSMAGGMYQPQHF. For the CDR3, the DNA is TGTGCCAGTAGTATGGCAGGAGGAATGTATCAGCCCCAGCATTTT.